One sample yielded the 14 T cell receptor beta chains listed below, sequenced in a study of blood T cell repertoires in COVID-19. The data were produced by immunoSEQ multiplex PCR, yet TCRdb's version contains in-frame clones alone and is incomplete. The data show about 270,000 clones, roughly nine tenths seen once. Sequences were obtained from PBMCs or T cells enriched from blood (not recorded which). The source of these receptors is a woman aged 18-30 years who had recovered from COVID-19.

This clone was seen once. The chain links TRBV4-1 to TRBJ2-1, with TRBD1 identical over 8 bases. The CDR3 runs 12 residues. CDR1 and CDR2 (germline): MGHRA, YSYEKL. V gave up 4 bases and J gave up 10 bases; unmatched junction bases: 3. The CDR3 sequence: CASSPDRDEQFF. The CDR3 region has the DNA TGCGCCAGCAGCCCGGACAGGGACGAGCAGTTCTTC.

The V call is TRBV5-1, the J call TRBJ2-1; 8 bases map to TRBD2. Germline assignment: CDR1 SGHRS and CDR2 YFSETQ. The junction had 10 bases not matched to a gene; V was cut back by 2 bases and J by 0 bases. The CDR3 has 18 amino acids. CDR3 bases: TGCGCCAGCAGCTTAGCAGCGGGGGTCTTTAGCTCCTACAATGAGCAGTTCTTC. It encodes CASSLAAGVFSSYNEQFF.

This clone appeared a few times. The rearrangement joins TRBV7-9 to TRBJ2-3; D may be TRBD2 (5 bases). V gave up 2 bases and J gave up 2 bases, with 11 bases separating them. CDR1 and CDR2 (germline): SEHNR, FQNEAQ (reference sequence). CDR3 length equals 15 residues. The DNA of the CDR3 is TGTGCCAGCAGCTTAATCGGGGAGTCCACAGATACGCAGTATTTT. Translating gives CASSLIGESTDTQYF.

The J gene is TRBJ1-5, the V gene TRBV28; no definite D call. Germline V CDR1 and CDR2: MDHEN, SYDVKM. V was clipped by 5 bases and J by 0 bases, with 20 bases between them. The CDR3 is 18 residues long. This CDR3 is CASSPADTKTYSNQPQHF. The CDR3 DNA reads as TGTGCCAGCAGTCCCGCAGACACGAAAACCTATAGCAATCAGCCCCAGCATTTT.

V usage is TRBV9 and J usage is TRBJ2-1; 16 bases are shared with TRBD2. The CDR3 is 17 residues long. Germline CDR1 and CDR2: SGDLS and YYNGEE. Unmatched junction bases numbered 1, after V lost 2 bases and J lost 2 bases. As DNA, the CDR3 is TGTGCCAGCAGCGTCGGGACTAGCGGGGGGGCCTACAATGAGCAGTTCTTC. Translation: CASSVGTSGGAYNEQFF.

V and J are TRBV12-5 and TRBJ2-1; 7 nucleotides agree with TRBD1. V dropped 2 bases and J dropped 5; count of bases not matched to a gene: 3. The CDR3 runs to 14 residues. Germline V gene data show CDR1 as LGHNT and CDR2 as FRNRAP. This chain's CDR3 is CASGLTGTDNEQFF. The CDR3 DNA reads as TGTGCTAGTGGTTTGACCGGGACAGACAATGAGCAGTTCTTC.

The chain recombines TRBV27 with TRBJ2-5; TRBD2 might be the D (5 bases). This CDR3 spans 12 amino acids. The germline gives CDR1 MNHEY, CDR2 SMNVEV (reference sequence). V lost 6 bases and J 5 bases, leaving 10 bases between the germline ends. CDR3 nucleotide sequence: TGTGCCAGCAGGGCGGGTGGGGAGACCCAGTACTTC. It is translated as CASRAGGETQYF.

This clone was counted once. The chain combines TRBV3-1 (or the pseudogene TRBV3-2) with TRBJ2-1; the match to TRBD2 covers 9 bases. Germline-derived CDR1 and CDR2 are LGHDT and YNNKEL (reference sequence). The junction had 10 bases not matched to a gene; V was cut back by 0 bases and J by 10 bases. The CDR3 contains 16 residues. CDR3 in amino acids: CASSQETGLAIREQFF. The DNA of the CDR3 is TGTGCCAGCAGCCAAGAAACGGGACTAGCCATCCGGGAGCAGTTCTTC.

The chain couples TRBV5-1 to TRBJ1-6; D is undetermined. There are 12 residues in the CDR3. Germline values: CDR1 SGHRS, CDR2 YFSETQ. Deletions cut 4 bases from V and 12 bases from J, with 11 bases between. The CDR3 DNA reads TGCGCCAGCAGCCACATCGGGTTACCCCTCCACTTT. Encoded protein: CASSHIGLPLHF. Drawing the rest from reference TRBV5-1 and TRBJ1-6, the complete variable domain is KAGVTQTPRYLIKTRGQQVTLSCSPISGHRSVSWYQQTPGQGLQFLFEYFSETQRNKGNFPGRFSGRQFSNSRSEMNVSTLELGDSALYLCASSHIGLPLHFGNGTRLTVT.

This chain links TRBV11-2 with TRBJ1-2; D is possibly TRBD1 (6 bases). Germline CDR1 and CDR2: SGHAT and FQNNGV. The CDR3 is made up of 14 amino acids. V was clipped by 5 bases and J by 7 bases, with 17 bases between them. The CDR3 loop reads CASSNGGFGFGYTF. CDR3 coding DNA: TGTGCCAGCAGCAATGGGGGCTTTGGCTTTGGCTACACCTTC.

The rearrangement uses TRBV4-2 and TRBJ2-1; TRBD2 agrees at 10 bases. CDR1 is LGHNA and CDR2 is YNFKEQ in the germline V gene. The length of the CDR3 is 17 residues. The V segment lost 0 bases and the J segment 7 bases; nucleotides outside the gene matches: 9. DNA for the CDR3: TGTGCCAGCAGCCAAGATCGGAGCGGGGGGGCTAGTAATGAGCAGTTCTTC. Translation gives CASSQDRSGGASNEQFF.

The chain employs TRBV24-1 and TRBJ1-6; D remains unclear. The CDR3 length is 9 residues. In germline, CDR1 is KGHDR, CDR2 SFDVKD. The CDR3 region has the DNA TGTGAGAGGGATTCACCCCTCCACTTT. This translates into CERDSPLHF.

This CDR3 is CASRLLTSGYEQYF. The CDR3 nucleotides read TGTGCCAGCAGACTCCTTACTAGCGGATACGAGCAGTACTTC. The V call is TRBV11-2, the J call TRBJ2-7, with 8 nucleotides matching TRBD2. V lost 6 bases to trimming and J lost 4 bases; unmatched junction nucleotides: 8. There are 14 residues in the CDR3. Germline CDR1 SGHAT, CDR2 FQNNGV.

Comments on this clone: The sample holds other DNA sequences that translate to the same CDR3. This rearrangement joins TRBV2 to TRBJ2-3; TRBD2 aligns across 10 bases. Germline-derived CDR1 and CDR2 are SNHLY and FYNNEI. The J segment lost 1 base and the V segment lost 3 bases, leaving 4 bases of the junction unmatched. This CDR3 has 16 residues. This CDR3 is CASSELLAGGTDTQYF. Written as DNA, the CDR3 is TGTGCCAGCAGTGAGTTGCTAGCGGGGGGCACAGATACGCAGTATTTT.